These T cell receptor beta chains were read from a single sample in a study of cytomegalovirus exposure and HLA in healthy donors. Sequencing used immunoSEQ multiplex PCR; TCRdb keeps in-frame clones, though not all of them. The listing records about 110,000 clones. The sample was PBMCs. Receptors originate from a man younger than 35 in good health and CMV-seronegative. Both conserved end residues are trimmed from each CDR3. Each record gives: D gene, V gene, J gene, CDR3 protein. A D gene is named only where the DNA matches it firmly.

d_call: .; v_call: TRBV7-9; j_call: TRBJ1-2; cdr3_aa: ASSLERGRGGYT
d_call: TRBD1; v_call: TRBV28; j_call: TRBJ1-2; cdr3_aa: ASSSAGTGRSGYT
d_call: TRBD1; v_call: TRBV18; j_call: TRBJ1-6; cdr3_aa: ASSSDRGNSPLH
d_call: TRBD1; v_call: TRBV10-2; j_call: TRBJ2-1; cdr3_aa: ASSEKGQGRNEQF
d_call: TRBD1; v_call: TRBV5-6; j_call: TRBJ1-2; cdr3_aa: ASNGQGEVFT
d_call: TRBD1; v_call: TRBV5-1; j_call: TRBJ2-2; cdr3_aa: ASSFRDRVYRELF
d_call: .; v_call: TRBV19; j_call: TRBJ1-1; cdr3_aa: ASTLGNTEAF
d_call: TRBD2; v_call: TRBV7-8; j_call: TRBJ2-2; cdr3_aa: ASSLSGGGTGELF
d_call: TRBD1; v_call: TRBV6-5; j_call: TRBJ2-7; cdr3_aa: ASRRDSYEQY
d_call: .; v_call: TRBV30; j_call: TRBJ1-3; cdr3_aa: AWSLGGASGNTIY
d_call: .; v_call: TRBV7-9; j_call: TRBJ1-5; cdr3_aa: ASSLAAGQGPQH
d_call: TRBD1; v_call: TRBV9; j_call: TRBJ2-5; cdr3_aa: ASSLRGTGVGETQY
d_call: .; v_call: TRBV5-1; j_call: TRBJ1-4; cdr3_aa: ASSLGGTNEKLF
d_call: TRBD2; v_call: TRBV28; j_call: TRBJ2-5; cdr3_aa: ASSQRLAGGPQETQY
d_call: TRBD1; v_call: TRBV6-4; j_call: TRBJ1-1; cdr3_aa: ASSDWTGTEAF
d_call: TRBD2; v_call: TRBV7-8; j_call: TRBJ2-7; cdr3_aa: ASSQGRGGYEQY
d_call: .; v_call: TRBV7-2; j_call: TRBJ1-1; cdr3_aa: ASGVRRDLNTEAF
d_call: .; v_call: TRBV7-9; j_call: TRBJ1-5; cdr3_aa: ASSPPGRPQH
d_call: TRBD1; v_call: TRBV4-1; j_call: TRBJ1-1; cdr3_aa: ASSQSGTGVTEAF
d_call: .; v_call: TRBV7-9; j_call: TRBJ2-3; cdr3_aa: ASSRGDVGGTDTQY
d_call: TRBD2; v_call: TRBV6-6; j_call: TRBJ2-1; cdr3_aa: ASSVTSGRGNEQF
d_call: .; v_call: TRBV29-1; j_call: TRBJ1-3; cdr3_aa: SVANPASGNTIY
d_call: .; v_call: TRBV19; j_call: TRBJ2-4; cdr3_aa: ASSEGHKNIQY
d_call: .; v_call: TRBV23-1; j_call: TRBJ2-2; cdr3_aa: ASSHGDTIYTGELF
d_call: .; v_call: TRBV28; j_call: TRBJ1-4; cdr3_aa: ASSVRVQGVELF
d_call: .; v_call: TRBV15; j_call: TRBJ1-4; cdr3_aa: ATRHPGSGDKLF
d_call: TRBD2; v_call: TRBV6-1; j_call: TRBJ2-1; cdr3_aa: ASSEAAGTSGRRDEQF
d_call: TRBD1; v_call: TRBV7-6; j_call: TRBJ1-1; cdr3_aa: ASSAAPGQGNTEAF
d_call: TRBD1; v_call: TRBV5-4; j_call: TRBJ1-2; cdr3_aa: ASSHSGGAPAGYT
d_call: .; v_call: TRBV25-1; j_call: TRBJ2-7; cdr3_aa: ASSDGGFPAEFEQY
d_call: TRBD2; v_call: TRBV7-9; j_call: TRBJ2-7; cdr3_aa: ASSLVAGGVYEQY
d_call: TRBD1; v_call: TRBV2; j_call: TRBJ2-7; cdr3_aa: ASTGTDPYEQY
d_call: .; v_call: TRBV21-1; j_call: TRBJ2-1; cdr3_aa: ASDMGWPTRQF
d_call: .; v_call: TRBV5-1; j_call: TRBJ2-7; cdr3_aa: ASSLAGLADYEQY